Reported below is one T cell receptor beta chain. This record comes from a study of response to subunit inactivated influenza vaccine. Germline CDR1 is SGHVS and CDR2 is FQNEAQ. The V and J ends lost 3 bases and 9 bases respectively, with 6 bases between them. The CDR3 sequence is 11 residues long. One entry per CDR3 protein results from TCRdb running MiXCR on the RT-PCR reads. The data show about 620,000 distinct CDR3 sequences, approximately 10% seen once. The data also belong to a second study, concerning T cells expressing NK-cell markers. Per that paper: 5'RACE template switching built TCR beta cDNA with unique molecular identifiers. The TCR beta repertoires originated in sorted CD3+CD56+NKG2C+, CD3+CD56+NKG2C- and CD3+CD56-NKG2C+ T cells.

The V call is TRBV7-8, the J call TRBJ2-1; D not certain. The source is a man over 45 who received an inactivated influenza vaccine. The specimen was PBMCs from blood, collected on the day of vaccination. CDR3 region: CASSLGPEQFF. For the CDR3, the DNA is TGTGCCAGCAGCTTGGGTCCTGAGCAGTTCTTC.